This entry is about one T cell receptor beta chain. The antigen is undetermined. This sample was included in a study of cytotoxic CD8 clonotypes in ibrutinib-treated CLL. Broader study findings: Sustained-remission and progressing patients' sampling times differed.

The CDR3 is 14 residues long. With V trimmed by 7 bases and J by 8 bases, 11 bases remained unmatched. The germline CDR1 and CDR2 sequences are MNHEY and SMNVEV (reference sequence). Produced via immunoSEQ multiplex PCR; TCRdb's table is partial and in-frame only. The repertoire holds 200,000 to 250,000 clones, with about three quarters as singletons. The sequence came from a human donor with chronic lymphocytic leukemia. The chain couples TRBV27 to TRBJ2-3, with 8 bases aligning to TRBD1. The source was PBMCs, collected after 12 months of ibrutinib treatment. CDR3 bases: TGTGCCAGCACAGGGGGCAACGGTATAGGTACGCAGTATTTT. Protein: CASTGGNGIGTQYF.